Sequencing of this T cell receptor (beta chain) was carried out in a study of Graves' ophthalmopathy and Graves' hyperthyroidism. RNA transcripts provided the template for amplifying TCR beta CDR3 regions. First-round RT-PCR used HTBI primers; second-round multiplex PCR followed. Using its own MiXCR run on the multiplex PCR reads, TCRdb lists one record per CDR3 protein. This table holds about 390,000 distinct CDR3 sequences, approximately 17% found once. Germline CDR1 MDHEN, CDR2 SYDVKM. Trimming pared 10 bases from V and 0 bases from J, leaving 4 bases between. The CDR3 is 11 residues long. Stable hyperthyroidism meant no ophthalmopathy within 18 months of follow-up. This clonotype came up many times.

The TCR sequence derives from an adult woman with stable Graves' hyperthyroidism. Sequenced sample: peripheral blood. J is TRBJ1-3 and V is TRBV28; D is undetermined. The CDR3 protein is CATHSGNTIYF. The CDR3 region has the DNA TGTGCCACCCACTCTGGAAACACCATATATTTT.